This is a list of T cell receptor beta chains from one sample in a study of PD-1 blockade in classical Hodgkin lymphoma. Produced via immunoSEQ multiplex PCR; TCRdb's table is partial and in-frame only. The sample records 60,000 or so clones, 90% being singletons. The sample consisted of peripheral blood mononuclear cells (PBMCs), taken at baseline. The receptors stem from a human donor with classical Hodgkin lymphoma. The CDR3 runs from the conserved cysteine through the conserved F or W. The order of the fields is CDR3 protein, CDR3 DNA, D gene, J gene, clone size, V gene. A D gene is named only where the DNA matches it firmly. The size entry is marked missing in some rows and otherwise reads once, few, many or a size class.

CDR3aa: CASSLFGGGAGDTQYF; CDR3nt: TGCGCCAGCAGCTTGTTTGGCGGGGGGGCCGGAGATACGCAGTATTTT; d_gene: TRBD2; j_gene: TRBJ2-3; abundance: -; v_gene: TRBV5-1
CDR3aa: CAINVETSGAGDTQYF; CDR3nt: TGTGCCATCAACGTAGAGACTAGCGGGGCAGGAGATACGCAGTATTTT; d_gene: TRBD2; j_gene: TRBJ2-3; abundance: -; v_gene: TRBV10-3
CDR3aa: CASSMGQGWDTEAFF; CDR3nt: TGTGCCAGCAGCATGGGACAGGGGTGGGACACTGAAGCTTTCTTT; d_gene: TRBD1; j_gene: TRBJ1-1; abundance: few; v_gene: TRBV7-9
CDR3aa: CASSLELGYEQYF; CDR3nt: TGTGCTAGCAGCTTAGAGTTAGGGTACGAGCAGTACTTC; d_gene: -; j_gene: TRBJ2-7; abundance: -; v_gene: TRBV7-7
CDR3aa: CAWSATGRSYEQYF; CDR3nt: TGTGCCTGGAGCGCCACAGGGCGCTCCTACGAGCAGTACTTC; d_gene: -; j_gene: TRBJ2-7; abundance: -; v_gene: TRBV30
CDR3aa: CASSPGTDKNIQYF; CDR3nt: TGTGCCAGCAGTCCCGGGACAGACAAAAACATTCAGTACTTC; d_gene: TRBD1; j_gene: TRBJ2-4; abundance: -; v_gene: TRBV28
CDR3aa: CASSLVRTPGTDTQYF; CDR3nt: TGTGCCAGCAGCTTAGTCCGGACACCCGGCACAGATACGCAGTATTTT; d_gene: -; j_gene: TRBJ2-3; abundance: -; v_gene: TRBV11-2
CDR3aa: CASSLREGPYYGYTF; CDR3nt: TGCGCCAGCAGCTTGCGGGAAGGGCCCTACTATGGCTACACCTTC; d_gene: -; j_gene: TRBJ1-2; abundance: -; v_gene: TRBV5-1
CDR3aa: CASSQVGAGGQPQHF; CDR3nt: TGCGCCAGCAGCCAAGTGGGCGCAGGCGGTCAGCCCCAGCATTTT; d_gene: -; j_gene: TRBJ1-5; abundance: few; v_gene: TRBV4-1
CDR3aa: CASRREASYEQYF; CDR3nt: TGCGCCAGCCGGCGGGAGGCCTCCTACGAGCAGTACTTC; d_gene: TRBD2; j_gene: TRBJ2-7; abundance: -; v_gene: TRBV5-1
CDR3aa: CAIGGETTDTQYF; CDR3nt: TGTGCCATCGGCGGGGAAACCACAGATACGCAGTATTTT; d_gene: -; j_gene: TRBJ2-3; abundance: few; v_gene: TRBV10-3
CDR3aa: CASSNPHLGLTDTQYF; CDR3nt: TGTGCCAGCAGTAACCCCCACTTGGGCCTCACAGATACGCAGTATTTT; d_gene: -; j_gene: TRBJ2-3; abundance: -; v_gene: TRBV6-6
CDR3aa: CASRNLGTSGKETQYF; CDR3nt: TGTGCCAGCAGGAACCTGGGGACTAGCGGTAAAGAGACCCAGTACTTC; d_gene: TRBD2; j_gene: TRBJ2-5; abundance: -; v_gene: TRBV28
CDR3aa: CASSFGETYGYTF; CDR3nt: TGTGCCAGCAGTTTCGGGGAAACATATGGCTACACCTTC; d_gene: -; j_gene: TRBJ1-2; abundance: -; v_gene: TRBV28
CDR3aa: CAQSKQGVGTGELFF; CDR3nt: TGTGCCCAAAGCAAGCAGGGGGTAGGAACCGGGGAGCTGTTTTTT; d_gene: TRBD1; j_gene: TRBJ2-2; abundance: -; v_gene: TRBV2
CDR3aa: CASNRRTGGTNVLTF; CDR3nt: TGTGCCAGCAATCGGCGGACAGGGGGGACCAACGTCCTGACTTTC; d_gene: TRBD1; j_gene: TRBJ2-6; abundance: -; v_gene: TRBV28
CDR3aa: CASSFLGVGQPQHF; CDR3nt: TGTGCCAGCAGTTTTCTAGGGGTTGGTCAGCCCCAGCATTTT; d_gene: -; j_gene: TRBJ1-5; abundance: -; v_gene: TRBV28
CDR3aa: CASRSGDRGPYEQYF; CDR3nt: TGTGCCAGTAGATCGGGGGACAGGGGGCCCTACGAGCAGTACTTC; d_gene: TRBD1; j_gene: TRBJ2-7; abundance: -; v_gene: TRBV19
CDR3aa: CASSLGQVNYGYTF; CDR3nt: TGTGCCAGCTCACTGGGACAGGTGAACTATGGCTACACCTTC; d_gene: TRBD1; j_gene: TRBJ1-2; abundance: -; v_gene: TRBV18
CDR3aa: CASSVSWGGGADTQYF; CDR3nt: TGTGCCAGCAGCGTAAGCTGGGGGGGCGGGGCAGATACGCAGTATTTT; d_gene: -; j_gene: TRBJ2-3; abundance: -; v_gene: TRBV9
CDR3aa: CASSLEWTYEQYF; CDR3nt: TGTGCCAGCAGCTTGGAATGGACCTACGAGCAGTACTTC; d_gene: -; j_gene: TRBJ2-7; abundance: -; v_gene: TRBV5-6
CDR3aa: CASSLGGAQDQPQHF; CDR3nt: TGTGCCAGCAGCCTGGGGGGGGCCCAAGATCAGCCCCAGCATTTT; d_gene: -; j_gene: TRBJ1-5; abundance: -; v_gene: TRBV4-2
CDR3aa: CASSLTSINEQFF; CDR3nt: TGTGCCAGCAGCCTTACTAGTATCAATGAGCAGTTCTTC; d_gene: -; j_gene: TRBJ2-1; abundance: -; v_gene: TRBV14
CDR3aa: CASSPGQTFRSYNEQFF; CDR3nt: TGTGCCAGCTCACCGGGACAGACGTTTCGCTCCTACAATGAGCAGTTCTTC; d_gene: TRBD1; j_gene: TRBJ2-1; abundance: -; v_gene: TRBV18